The rows below give T cell receptor beta chains drawn from one sample of a study of blood T cell repertoires in COVID-19. Assay: immunoSEQ multiplex PCR; the TCRdb copy retains only in-frame clones and omits some. The sample carries 310,000 or so clones, about 87% recorded once. Material for sequencing was PBMCs or T cells enriched from blood (not recorded which). The source of these receptors is a woman between 18 and 29 years old who had recovered from COVID-19. Each CDR3 is given with its conserved first and last residue. The order of the fields is CDR3 length, V gene, clone size, D gene, J gene, CDR3 DNA, CDR3 protein. The D gene is left open where the match is weak. Some rows have no size entry. The others give once, few or many, or a class for an expanded clone.

len: 12; v_gene: TRBV2; abundance: NA; d_gene: TRBD1; j_gene: TRBJ1-4; CDR3nt: TGTGCCGCCACCGGGACAGGCATCAAACTGTTTTTT; CDR3aa: CAATGTGIKLFF
len: 17; v_gene: TRBV6-2/TRBV6-3; abundance: NA; d_gene: TRBD1; j_gene: TRBJ2-7; CDR3nt: TGTGCCAGCAGTTACCTTTGGTCGGGACAGGCAATTTACGAGCAGTACTTC; CDR3aa: CASSYLWSGQAIYEQYF
len: 19; v_gene: TRBV4-3; abundance: NA; d_gene: NA; j_gene: TRBJ1-2; CDR3nt: TGCGCCAGCAGCCAAGATCTTCTGGAGGGACCTCATGGTATATATGGCTACACCTTC; CDR3aa: CASSQDLLEGPHGIYGYTF
len: 14; v_gene: TRBV28; abundance: once; d_gene: NA; j_gene: TRBJ2-1; CDR3nt: TGTGCCAGCAGCATTGGTCGGGGATACAATGAGCAGTTCTTC; CDR3aa: CASSIGRGYNEQFF
len: 16; v_gene: TRBV7-2; abundance: NA; d_gene: NA; j_gene: TRBJ1-1; CDR3nt: TGTGCCAGCAGCTCTGCACTATCCAGGGTAACCACTGAAGCTTTCTTT; CDR3aa: CASSSALSRVTTEAFF
len: 16; v_gene: TRBV4-3; abundance: few; d_gene: NA; j_gene: TRBJ1-1; CDR3nt: TGCGCCAGCAGCCAAGATTGGCCGATCCAGGGCACTGAAGCTTTCTTT; CDR3aa: CASSQDWPIQGTEAFF
len: 13; v_gene: TRBV18; abundance: few; d_gene: NA; j_gene: TRBJ1-1; CDR3nt: TGTGCCAGCTCCCCGGATAGGGGCACTGAAGCTTTCTTT; CDR3aa: CASSPDRGTEAFF
len: 17; v_gene: TRBV30; abundance: NA; d_gene: TRBD1; j_gene: TRBJ1-5; CDR3nt: TGTGCCTGGAGTAGGCAGGGGGCTGTTTTCAGCAATCAGCCCCAGCATTTT; CDR3aa: CAWSRQGAVFSNQPQHF
len: 12; v_gene: TRBV6-5; abundance: NA; d_gene: NA; j_gene: TRBJ2-3; CDR3nt: TGTGCCAGCCTAATTATAACGGGTACGCAGTATTTT; CDR3aa: CASLIITGTQYF
len: 15; v_gene: TRBV19; abundance: NA; d_gene: NA; j_gene: TRBJ1-3; CDR3nt: TGTGCCAGTAAAAAGGACAGAACCTCTGGAAACACCATATATTTT; CDR3aa: CASKKDRTSGNTIYF
len: 15; v_gene: TRBV7-2; abundance: NA; d_gene: TRBD2; j_gene: TRBJ2-1; CDR3nt: TGTGCCAGCAGCTTACGCGGGGGGGCTTACAATGAGCAGTTCTTC; CDR3aa: CASSLRGGAYNEQFF
len: 15; v_gene: TRBV19; abundance: NA; d_gene: TRBD2; j_gene: TRBJ2-1; CDR3nt: TGTGCCAGTAGCAGACTAGCGGGCGCTTACAATGAGCAGTTCTTC; CDR3aa: CASSRLAGAYNEQFF
len: 14; v_gene: TRBV6-5; abundance: NA; d_gene: NA; j_gene: TRBJ1-1; CDR3nt: TGTGCCAGCAGGCCCTGGCCCCAGGAACCTGAAGCTTTCTTT; CDR3aa: CASRPWPQEPEAFF
len: 15; v_gene: TRBV7-3; abundance: NA; d_gene: NA; j_gene: TRBJ2-1; CDR3nt: TGTGCCAGCAGCTTCAATCAGGGTCGGGTTGCTGAGCAGTTCTTC; CDR3aa: CASSFNQGRVAEQFF
len: 15; v_gene: TRBV6-5; abundance: NA; d_gene: NA; j_gene: TRBJ1-5; CDR3nt: TGTGCCAGCAGTTTACAGGGTGAAAGCAATCAGCCCCAGCATTTT; CDR3aa: CASSLQGESNQPQHF
len: 14; v_gene: TRBV18; abundance: NA; d_gene: NA; j_gene: TRBJ1-2; CDR3nt: TGTGCCAGCTCACCACGTCAGGGGATCCGGGGCTACACCTTC; CDR3aa: CASSPRQGIRGYTF
len: 14; v_gene: TRBV7-2; abundance: NA; d_gene: NA; j_gene: TRBJ2-7; CDR3nt: TGTGCCAGCAGCTTTGTCCCCCAGGGTAGCGAGCAGTACTTC; CDR3aa: CASSFVPQGSEQYF
len: 16; v_gene: TRBV7-9; abundance: NA; d_gene: TRBD2; j_gene: TRBJ2-1; CDR3nt: TGTGCCAGCAGCTTAGGAGGCGGGAGGGCCCTCAATGAGCAGTTCTTC; CDR3aa: CASSLGGGRALNEQFF
len: 13; v_gene: TRBV6-5; abundance: NA; d_gene: NA; j_gene: TRBJ1-2; CDR3nt: TGTGCCACCACCCCGGGGGGCAACTATGGCTACACCTTC; CDR3aa: CATTPGGNYGYTF
len: 11; v_gene: TRBV6-1; abundance: NA; d_gene: NA; j_gene: TRBJ1-1; CDR3nt: TGTGCCAGCAGTGAGGAGTGGGAAGCTTTCTTT; CDR3aa: CASSEEWEAFF
len: 15; v_gene: TRBV28; abundance: NA; d_gene: NA; j_gene: TRBJ1-5; CDR3nt: TGTGCCAGCAGTTTATCAGGACAGTCCAATCAGCCCCAGCATTTT; CDR3aa: CASSLSGQSNQPQHF
len: 15; v_gene: TRBV19; abundance: NA; d_gene: NA; j_gene: TRBJ1-5; CDR3nt: TGTGCCAGTAGTATGTCCGGGTATAGCAATCAGCCCCAGCATTTT; CDR3aa: CASSMSGYSNQPQHF